The clone carrying this TCR beta chain was seen only a few times. Germline V CDR1 and CDR2: MNHNS, SASEGT. V lost 5 bases and J lost 3, with 7 bases in between. The CDR3 contains 13 residues. Patients had received no treatment of any kind before thyroid surgery. These data come from a study of metastatic and nonmetastatic thyroid tumors. Using MiXCR, TCRdb reanalyzed the PCR reads. The profile covers roughly 38,000 clones, with over 10% appearing a single time and 9% taken by the ten largest. Material: blood. The J gene is TRBJ2-2, the V gene TRBV6-1; D unclear. The TCR sequence derives from a male donor with papillary thyroid cancer or a benign thyroid nodule (not recorded which). Some clones in this sample may be carry-over from other donors' samples. CDR3 sequence (DNA): TGTGCCAGCAGTCCTCAGGACACCGGGGAGCTGTTTTTT. Its protein product is CASSPQDTGELFF.